The rows below give T cell receptor beta chains drawn from one sample of a study of CD8 T cells in ankylosing spondylitis. A single record per CDR3 protein comes from TCRdb applying MiXCR to the 5' RACE reads. The sample records 150,000 or so distinct CDR3 sequences, around 16% being singletons. Sequenced sample: blood, either unsorted or a sorted T cell fraction (not recorded which). The receptor source for this set is a male donor with ankylosing spondylitis or in good health (not recorded which). Each CDR3 is given with its conserved first and last residue. Fields, in order: clone size, V gene, J gene, D gene, CDR3 DNA, CDR3 protein. A D gene is named only where the DNA matches it firmly. A clone size is listed for some rows: how often the clone was seen (once, few, many), or a class if it is expanded.

-,TRBV5-1,TRBJ2-1,-,TGCGCCAGCAGCGTCGATAGTAACAATGAGCAGTTCTTC,CASSVDSNNEQFF
many,TRBV20-1,TRBJ2-1,TRBD2,TGCAGTGCTAGAGACGGTAGCGGGAGAGTTTCCAATGAGCAGTTCTTC,CSARDGSGRVSNEQFF
-,TRBV28,TRBJ2-7,-,TGTGCCAGCTTCAGGAACTCCTACGAGCAGTACTTC,CASFRNSYEQYF
many,TRBV5-1,TRBJ1-2,TRBD1,TGCGCCAGCAGCTTGGTCTCCCAGGGGACAGAGCTCTTC,CASSLVSQGTELF
many,TRBV28,TRBJ2-1,-,TGTGCCAGCACCAGTGCGGGTTCACGAGACAATGAGCAGTTCTTC,CASTSAGSRDNEQFF
-,TRBV10-1,TRBJ2-4,TRBD1,TGCGCCAGCAGTGATCGCGGACAGGGGGATTTAGCCAAAAACATTCAGTACTTC,CASSDRGQGDLAKNIQYF
many,TRBV25-1,TRBJ2-7,-,TGTGCCAGCAGTACTAATTACGAGCAGTACTTC,CASSTNYEQYF
many,TRBV5-1,TRBJ2-2,-,TGCGCCAGCAGCTTTGATCCCGGGGAGCTGTTTTTT,CASSFDPGELFF
few,TRBV5-4,TRBJ2-2,-,TGTGCCAGCAGCTTGGTATGGCAGGCAGCGAACACCGGGGAGCTGTTTTTT,CASSLVWQAANTGELFF
many,TRBV7-2,TRBJ1-5,-,TGTGCCAGCAGCCCGGGCCCATTTGGCAATCAGCCCCAGCATTTT,CASSPGPFGNQPQHF
many,TRBV18,TRBJ1-1,-,TGTGCCAGCTCGTCTGCAGGGTACACTGAAGCTTTCTTT,CASSSAGYTEAFF
-,TRBV12-5,TRBJ2-1,TRBD2,TGTGCTAGTGGTTTGGTACATAGCGGGAGGGCCGTGAGAGCCAATGAGCAGTTCTTC,CASGLVHSGRAVRANEQFF
-,TRBV6-5,TRBJ2-2,-,TGTGCCAGCAGTCCCCGCGCCAACGCCGGGGAGCTGTTTTTT,CASSPRANAGELFF
few,TRBV6-5,TRBJ2-2,TRBD1,TGTGCCAGCAGTCCAGACAGGGGGCGTACCGGGGAGCTGTTTTTT,CASSPDRGRTGELFF
-,TRBV19,TRBJ2-1,-,TGTGCCAGTAGTATTGGGGGGAGTGAGCAGTTCTTC,CASSIGGSEQFF
-,TRBV20-1,TRBJ1-5,TRBD1,TGCAGTGCTAGCCCGGACAGGAGCAATCAGCCCCAGCATTTT,CSASPDRSNQPQHF
-,TRBV28,TRBJ1-3,TRBD1,TGTGCCAGCAGGGGACAGTCACTCGGAAACACCATATATTTT,CASRGQSLGNTIYF
-,TRBV27,TRBJ1-6,TRBD1,TGTGCCAGCCGTACAGTCGGACAGGGAAATTCACCCCTCCACTTT,CASRTVGQGNSPLHF
few,TRBV30,TRBJ1-1,-,TGTGCCCAGTACAGAGGGGAGGCTTTCTTT,CAQYRGEAFF
few,TRBV18,TRBJ2-7,TRBD1,TGTGCCAGCTCACCAGGACAGGCGCTCCTCCACTTC,CASSPGQALLHF
many,TRBV20-1,TRBJ2-3,TRBD2,TGCAGTGCTAGAGCTCCGACTAGCGTTCTACCCACAGATACGCAGTATTTT,CSARAPTSVLPTDTQYF
many,TRBV5-1,TRBJ2-2,-,TGCGCCAGCAGCTTGGGTCCCACCGGGGAGCTGTTTTTT,CASSLGPTGELFF
-,TRBV29-1,TRBJ2-5,-,TGCAGCATCGGAGAGGAGGCCCAGTACTTC,CSIGEEAQYF
few,TRBV9,TRBJ1-5,-,TGTGCCAGCAGCGTAGACACAAGCAATCAGCCCCAGCATTTT,CASSVDTSNQPQHF
many,TRBV10-3,TRBJ2-7,TRBD2,TGTGCCATCAGTTCGGGCCTAGCGGGAGCTTACGAGCAGTACTTC,CAISSGLAGAYEQYF
few,TRBV20-1,TRBJ2-3,-,TGCAGTGCTAGTCGCCCGGGACCTGAAAGCACAGATACGCAGTATTTT,CSASRPGPESTDTQYF
many,TRBV5-1,TRBJ2-2,TRBD2,TGCGCCAGCAGTCACCCCGGGACTAGCGGTACCGGGGAGCTGTTTTTT,CASSHPGTSGTGELFF
-,TRBV6-2/TRBV6-3,TRBJ2-5,-,TGTGCCAGCAGTAGAACAGGGTTGGAAGAGACCCAGTACTTC,CASSRTGLEETQYF
many,TRBV28,TRBJ2-4,TRBD1,TGTGCCAGCAGTCCGGACAGGGGAACCAAAAACATTCAGTACTTC,CASSPDRGTKNIQYF
many,TRBV12-3/TRBV12-4,TRBJ2-1,-,TGTGCCAGCAGTTTGGAAGGGGTCGTGAATGAGCAGTTCTTC,CASSLEGVVNEQFF
-,TRBV19,TRBJ1-5,-,TGTGCCAGTAGTATAGCGGGGGGCAGGCAGCCCCAGCATTTT,CASSIAGGRQPQHF
many,TRBV29-1,TRBJ1-1,TRBD1,TGCAGCGTTGAATTCTTCAGGGGGAGGCAAGGCGCTTTCTTT,CSVEFFRGRQGAFF
many,TRBV7-2,TRBJ1-5,-,TGTGCCAGCAGCCTAGCGAACGGACAGCAGCCCCAGCATTTT,CASSLANGQQPQHF
-,TRBV5-1,TRBJ2-3,-,TGCGCCAGCAGCTTGGAGGAGGGGGCTGGCGATACGCAGTATTTT,CASSLEEGAGDTQYF
many,TRBV12-5,TRBJ1-2,TRBD1,TGTGCTAGTGGCTCAGACAGGGGCGCTCAGCGTATAGGCGGAAAACTTAACTATGGCTACACCTTC,CASGSDRGAQRIGGKLNYGYTF
many,TRBV2,TRBJ2-2,-,TGTGCCAGCAAGCCGACAGGGAACACCGGGGAGCTGTTTTTT,CASKPTGNTGELFF
many,TRBV6-1,TRBJ1-2,TRBD1,TGTGCCAGCAGTCTGACAGGGAGCCCCCAAGATCACTATGGCTACACCTTC,CASSLTGSPQDHYGYTF
many,TRBV15,TRBJ2-1,TRBD2,TGTGCCACCAGCGGGCTAGCGGGAGGTGGCAATGAGCAGTTCTTC,CATSGLAGGGNEQFF
many,TRBV5-1,TRBJ2-5,-,TGCGCCAGCAGCTTGGCCGGAGGGGACCTAAAAGAGACCCAGTACTTC,CASSLAGGDLKETQYF
-,TRBV5-6,TRBJ2-4,TRBD1,TGTGCCAGCAGCTTTGAAGCCCTACGACAGGGCCTAGCCAAAAACATTCAGTACTTC,CASSFEALRQGLAKNIQYF
many,TRBV20-1,TRBJ2-3,TRBD1,TGCAGGGGACAGGGGACCACAGATACGCAGTATTTT,CRGQGTTDTQYF
-,TRBV28,TRBJ2-7,-,TGTGCCAGCAGCCTCCGCGGGACGCGAGCCTACGAGCAGTACTTC,CASSLRGTRAYEQYF
many,TRBV12-1,TRBJ2-1,-,TGTGCCAGCAGCTCACTCACCCCCGGGACTAGCAGGTACAATGAGCAGTTCTTC,CASSSLTPGTSRYNEQFF
-,TRBV13,TRBJ2-1,TRBD2,TGTGCCAGCAGCGGTCTTAGCGGGATAGCCTACAATGAGCAGTTCTTC,CASSGLSGIAYNEQFF
few,TRBV10-3,TRBJ1-2,TRBD1,TGTGCCATCAGTGAGTCAATAGGACAGGCCGGCTATGGCTACACCTTC,CAISESIGQAGYGYTF
few,TRBV27,TRBJ1-1,-,TGTGCCAGCAGTCAGTCCGGGCGGGGGAACACTGAAGCTTTCTTT,CASSQSGRGNTEAFF
-,TRBV5-1,TRBJ2-1,-,TGCGCCAGCAGCTACATGTTGGGGGTAACCATTTACAATGAGCAGTTCTTC,CASSYMLGVTIYNEQFF